This T cell receptor (beta chain) was captured by sequencing in a study of metastatic and nonmetastatic thyroid tumors. About the research overall: Both malignant and benign thyroid patients supplied peripheral blood and tumor or nodule tissue samples, across which the repertoires of these patients were then compared.

Worth noting for this clone: As yet, its antigen is unknown. The junction and the germline gene differ at one end; a read error may be behind it.

Overall study results and limits: Compared with benign nodules, malignant thyroid tumors were reported to have significantly higher TCR beta diversity in both blood and tumor.

CDR3 size: 14 residues. Germline V gene sequence: CDR1 SGHTA, CDR2 FQGNSA. As processed by the authors: Using the CDR3 differences seen across clinicopathological groups, the authors built a distant-metastasis classifier for papillary thyroid cancer, which was meant to discriminate distant-metastatic patients. With MiXCR, TCRdb reprocessed the PCR reads. The V and J calls and clone size are TCRdb's, not the authors'. This table has under 20,000 clones, roughly 34% appearing once. Treatment of any kind had been given to no patient before thyroid surgery. What was sequenced was tumor tissue. This clonotype originated in a male donor with papillary thyroid cancer or a benign thyroid nodule (not recorded which). Some clones in this sample may be carry-over from other donors' samples. V usage is TRBV7-2 and J usage is TRBJ1-2; D is unresolved. CDR3 coding DNA: TGTGCCAGAAGCTTAGAATCGGCTGACTATGGCTACACCTTC. Protein product: CARSLESADYGYTF.